The next 26 T cell receptor beta chains were all read from a single sample in a study of blood T cell repertoires in COVID-19. Some clones are missing from TCRdb's copy, which holds only in-frame ones; the method was immunoSEQ multiplex PCR. The sample lists tens of thousands of clones, approximately 94% occurring once. The sequencing sample was made of peripheral blood. These receptor sequences come from a man in his 70s with active COVID-19.

The chain recombines TRBV7-9 with TRBJ1-2; D unresolved. Germline lookup yields CDR1 SEHNR and CDR2 FQNEAQ (reference sequence). The CDR3 contains 15 residues. The V and J ends lost 3 bases and 7 bases respectively, with 18 bases between them. CDR3 sequence (DNA): TGTGCCAGCAGCTTTGGATCGGCTGAAACGGGTGGCTACACCTTC. It specifies CASSFGSAETGGYTF.

As DNA, the CDR3 is TGTGCCAGCTCTGTAGCGGGGGGTATGAATGAGCAGTTCTTC. Protein product: CASSVAGGMNEQFF. This chain links TRBV6-4 with TRBJ2-1; TRBD2 agrees at 10 bases. The CDR3 is made up of 14 amino acids. V lost 8 bases to trimming and J lost 7 bases; unmatched junction nucleotides: 8. Germline CDR1 reads MRHNA; CDR2 reads SNTAGT.

CDR3 coding DNA: TGTGCCAGTAGTATAAAGGGACAGTTTCAGGATCAGCCCCAGCATTTT. Translated: CASSIKGQFQDQPQHF. The chain links TRBV19 to TRBJ1-5, with 7 bases aligning to TRBD1. Germline values: CDR1 LNHDA, CDR2 SQIVND (reference sequence). Germline trimming cut 2 bases from V and 5 bases from J; bases unmatched to any gene: 9. The CDR3 has 16 amino acids.

The V gene is TRBV18, the J gene TRBJ2-1, with a weak D call TRBD2 (6 bases). V lost 3 bases and J 1 base, leaving 13 bases between the germline ends. The CDR3 runs to 16 residues. Germline CDR1 KGHSH, CDR2 LQKENI. Written as DNA, the CDR3 is TGTGCCAGCTCACCGGCGGGGATGGAATCCTACAATGAGCAGTTCTTC. This sequence encodes CASSPAGMESYNEQFF.

This chain joins TRBV7-6 and TRBJ2-3; the match to TRBD2 covers 14 bases. J lost 1 base, V lost 4 bases, and 7 bases had no gene match. CDR3 length: 18 residues. Germline V gene lookup returns CDR1 SGHVS and CDR2 FNYEAQ. This CDR3 reads CASSSGLAGARGTDTQYF. The CDR3 coding sequence is TGTGCCAGCAGCTCGGGACTAGCGGGGGCCCGGGGCACAGATACGCAGTATTTT. The full variable domain, with the rest looked up from reference TRBV7-6 and TRBJ2-3, is GAGVSQSPRYKVTKRGQDVALRCDPISGHVSLYWYRQALGQGPEFLTYFNYEAQQDKSGLPNDRFSAERPEGSISTLTIQRTEQRDSAMYRCASSSGLAGARGTDTQYFGPGTRLTVL.

This sequence joins TRBV11-3 and TRBJ1-1; tentatively, D is TRBD1 (6 bases). The CDR3 extends over 14 amino acids. CDR1 is SGHNT, CDR2 YENEEA, per germline. The ends were cut back, 5 bases at V and 3 bases at J, with 13 bases in the middle. CDR3 bases: TGTGCCAGCAGCATCCGAGGGGGATACACTGAAGCTTTCTTT. Encoded protein: CASSIRGGYTEAFF.

The gene calls are TRBV6-5 and TRBJ1-5, with 8 bases that match TRBD1. V was pared by 5 bases and J by 2 bases, with 5 bases of the junction left unmatched. The CDR3 length is 15 residues. In germline, CDR1 is MNHEY, CDR2 SVGAGI. The CDR3 DNA is TGTGCCAGCAGTATCTCGGGACAGGGCAATCAGCCCCAGCATTTT. This encodes CASSISGQGNQPQHF.

The V call is TRBV6-5, the J call TRBJ2-7; TRBD1 matches 9 bases. CDR3 size: 13 residues. Losses at the gene ends were 7 bases for V and 2 bases for J; bases not matched to a gene: 3. Germline V lookup: CDR1 MNHEY, CDR2 SVGAGI. The CDR3 region has the DNA TGTGCCAGCAACAGGGACAGGGCCTACGAGCAGTACTTC. It specifies CASNRDRAYEQYF.

The chain couples TRBV11-2 to TRBJ1-1; 9 bases are a match to TRBD1. The CDR3 totals 13 residues. Germline V gene lookup returns CDR1 SGHAT and CDR2 FQNNGV. The V gene end was trimmed by 6 bases and the J gene end by 5 bases; junction bases not matched to a gene: 4. CDR3 nucleotides: TGTGCCAGCAGTGGACAGGGGTGGACTGAAGCTTTCTTT. Protein sequence: CASSGQGWTEAFF.

This chain uses TRBV29-1 with TRBJ2-1, with TRBD1 identical over 11 bases. V dropped 2 bases and J dropped 7; count of bases not matched to a gene: 4. The CDR3 has 14 amino acids. CDR1 and CDR2 from the germline V gene are SQVTM and ANQGSEA. CDR3 coding DNA: TGCAGCGTTGAACGTGGACAGGGGGCAAATGAGCAGTTCTTC. This codes for CSVERGQGANEQFF.

The rearrangement links TRBV6-1 to TRBJ2-3; no definite D call. Germline loops: CDR1 MNHNS, CDR2 SASEGT. The CDR3 is 13 residues long. Trimming left V 2 bases short and J 8 bases short, with 11 bases between. The CDR3 region has the DNA TGTGCCAGCAGTGAACTCGTGGTCGGTACGCAGTATTTT. The encoded protein is CASSELVVGTQYF.

The chain couples TRBV9 to TRBJ2-5; 9 bases map to TRBD1. CDR1 and CDR2 from the germline V gene are SGDLS and YYNGEE. The CDR3 is 15 amino acids. Trimming removed 3 bases from V and 5 bases from J; junction bases left unmatched: 8. CDR3 loop: CASSATTGGSETQYF. CDR3 nucleotides: TGTGCCAGCAGCGCCACGACAGGGGGTAGTGAGACCCAGTACTTC.

The rearrangement joins TRBV7-2 to TRBJ2-3; 7 bases are shared with TRBD1. The trim removed 2 bases at V and 4 bases at J, leaving 6 bases unmatched. Germline CDR1 SGHTA, CDR2 FQGNSA. The CDR3 runs 15 residues. CDR3 DNA: TGTGCCAGCAGCTTACAGGCAGGGGGTGCAGATACGCAGTATTTT. It translates to CASSLQAGGADTQYF.

The CDR3 is CASSIEASGGAPQFF. As DNA, the CDR3 is TGTGCCAGTAGTATAGAGGCTAGCGGGGGGGCCCCGCAGTTCTTC. This chain connects TRBV19 to TRBJ2-1, with 12 bases that match TRBD2. With V trimmed by 0 bases and J by 12 bases, 6 bases remained unmatched. The CDR3 runs 15 residues. The germline gives CDR1 LNHDA, CDR2 SQIVND (reference sequence). Combining the CDR3 with reference TRBV19 and TRBJ2-1 gives the whole variable domain DGGITQSPKYLFRKEGQNVTLSCEQNLNHDAMYWYRQDPGQGLRLIYYSQIVNDFQKGDIAEGYSVSREKKESFPLTVTSAQKNPTAFYLCASSIEASGGAPQFFGPGTRLTVL.

The chain combines TRBV2 with TRBJ2-1; possibly TRBD2 for D (6 bases). The CDR3 spans 15 residues. V was cut by 6 bases and J by 5 bases, with 17 bases left in between. Germline V gives CDR1 SNHLY, CDR2 FYNNEI. The CDR3 DNA reads as TGTGCCAGCAGACTTCTAGCGCTCAAAAACAATGAGCAGTTCTTC. It specifies CASRLLALKNNEQFF. Based on the CDR3 plus reference TRBV2 and TRBJ2-1, the full variable domain is EPEVTQTPSHQVTQMGQEVILRCVPISNHLYFYWYRQILGQKVEFLVSFYNNEISEKSEIFDDQFSVERPDGSNFTLKIRSTKLEDSAMYFCASRLLALKNNEQFFGPGTRLTVL.

This chain links TRBV4-3 with TRBJ1-2; 8 nucleotides match TRBD1. The germline gives CDR1 LGHNA, CDR2 YSLEER. V shed 3 bases and J 7 bases; nucleotides not matched to a gene: 7. The CDR3 length is 14 residues. The CDR3: CASSQTTGAGGYTF. CDR3 nucleotides: TGCGCCAGCAGCCAGACGACAGGGGCGGGTGGCTACACCTTC.

The V gene is TRBV12-2, the J gene TRBJ2-7; the tabulated D call, TRBD1, remains unverified against the DNA. TRBV12-2 is flagged as a pseudogene. The CDR3 has 14 residues. CDR3 sequence: CASRLEGQTYEQYF. The DNA of the CDR3 is TGTGCAAGTCGCTTAGAGGGACAGACCTACGAGCAGTACTTC.

V and J are TRBV4-1 and TRBJ2-7; weak D call: TRBD1 (5 bases). This CDR3 contains 16 residues. The V and J ends lost 0 bases and 0 bases respectively, with 12 bases between them. The V gene's germline CDR1 is MGHRA and CDR2 YSYEKL. The CDR3 loop is CASSQDQGLSSYEQYV. CDR3 sequence (DNA): TGCGCCAGCAGCCAAGATCAGGGATTGAGCTCCTACGAGCAGTACGTC.

V gene TRBV20-1 combines with J gene TRBJ2-7; D gene ambiguous. Germline V gives CDR1 DFQATT, CDR2 SNEGSKA (reference sequence). The V gene lost 5 bases and the J gene lost 1 base, with 3 bases spanning the gap. The CDR3 contains 10 residues. The CDR3: CSALSYEQYF. Written as DNA, the CDR3 is TGCAGTGCTTTATCCTACGAGCAGTACTTC.

The genes are TRBV29-1 and TRBJ1-1; 8 bases map to TRBD1. The CDR3 contains 15 residues. Germline CDR1 SQVTM, CDR2 ANQGSEA. Unmatched junction bases numbered 14, after V lost 7 bases and J lost 4 bases. The CDR3 DNA is TGCAGCGGCCGAGACAGGGGAACCTCTCTCACTGAAGCTTTCTTT. It yields the protein CSGRDRGTSLTEAFF.

This chain connects TRBV10-2 to TRBJ1-1, with D maybe TRBD1 (5 bases). Looked up from germline, CDR1 is WSHSY and CDR2 is SAAADI. The CDR3 sequence is 15 residues long. Deletions cut 5 bases from V and 4 bases from J, with 17 bases between. CDR3 region: CASSTDPGVGTEAFF. CDR3 DNA sequence: TGCGCCAGCAGTACCGACCCGGGGGTAGGCACTGAAGCTTTCTTT.

This chain joins TRBV19 and TRBJ1-2, with no clear D. V lost 6 bases, J lost 0 bases, and 8 bases lay in between. Germline CDR1 is LNHDA and CDR2 is SQIVND (reference sequence). The CDR3 covers 13 residues. In nucleotides, the CDR3 is TGTGCCAGTAGCCAGTCTGCTAACTATGGCTACACCTTC. It translates to CASSQSANYGYTF. The whole variable domain, remainder taken from reference TRBV19 and TRBJ1-2, is DGGITQSPKYLFRKEGQNVTLSCEQNLNHDAMYWYRQDPGQGLRLIYYSQIVNDFQKGDIAEGYSVSREKKESFPLTVTSAQKNPTAFYLCASSQSANYGYTFGSGTRLTVV.

This chain connects TRBV18 to TRBJ2-2; D is perhaps TRBD1 (6 bases). Trimming cost V 2 bases and J 2 bases, with 18 bases left between them. CDR1 and CDR2 from the germline V gene are KGHSH and LQKENI. The CDR3 has 18 residues. The CDR3 loop is CASSPRALTGANTGELFF. In DNA, the CDR3 is TGTGCCAGCTCACCAAGGGCCCTGACAGGAGCAAACACCGGGGAGCTGTTTTTT.

The chain has TRBV19 and TRBJ1-2, with 9 nucleotides matching TRBD1. Germline V gives CDR1 LNHDA, CDR2 SQIVND (reference sequence). This CDR3 is 14 amino acids long. The J segment lost 7 bases and the V segment lost 6 bases, leaving 9 bases of the junction unmatched. In nucleotides, the CDR3 is TGTGCCAGTAGCGTGATGGGACAGGGTGGTGGCTACACCTTC. Protein sequence: CASSVMGQGGGYTF.

This chain links TRBV5-8 with TRBJ2-4; 10 nucleotides line up with TRBD1. CDR1 and CDR2 (germline): SGHTS, YDEGEE. This CDR3 has 15 residues. Losses at the gene ends were 3 bases for V and 7 bases for J; bases not matched to a gene: 7. The CDR3 reads CASSSRTGGTNIQYF. In DNA form, the CDR3 reads TGTGCCAGCAGCTCAAGGACAGGGGGGACGAACATTCAGTACTTC.

The chain couples TRBV3-1 (or the pseudogene TRBV3-2) to TRBJ2-5; D is possibly TRBD1 (5 bases). V was shortened by 4 bases and J by 3 bases, with 12 bases between the two germline ends. Per germline, CDR1 LGHDT and CDR2 YNNKEL (reference sequence). The CDR3 has 14 amino acids. The CDR3 loop reads CASSLNIGEETQYF. CDR3 bases: TGTGCCAGCAGCCTAAACATAGGGGAAGAGACCCAGTACTTC.